This T cell receptor (beta chain) was retrieved from a study of T cells after yellow fever vaccination. Study-wide background: Fractions of low cell number were prepared using SMART-Seq v4 Ultra Low Input.

TCRdb re-called the 5' RACE reads through MiXCR, storing one row per CDR3 protein. The sample gives just under 600,000 distinct CDR3 sequences, approximately 13% of which show up once; 11% to 15% is in the top ten. V was clipped by 0 bases and J by 0 bases, with 19 bases between them. Germline assignment: CDR1 MNHEY and CDR2 SVGAGI. The CDR3 length is 19 residues. This clonotype was counted a few times. The material was PBMCs, obtained on the day of the yellow fever booster vaccination. This clonotype was sampled from a young man who received the YFV17D yellow fever vaccine. V and J are TRBV6-5 and TRBJ2-3, with D perhaps TRBD1 or TRBD2 (5 bases each). The CDR3 protein is CASSYSRVSIRGSTDTQYF. CDR3 in DNA: TGTGCCAGCAGTTACTCGAGGGTCTCAATAAGGGGTAGCACAGATACGCAGTATTTT.